This record looks at one TCR beta chain sequence and its context. Its target is unknown. Possible read error: a much larger clone is one base away. A read error is likely, as this CDR3 ends without the conserved phenylalanine or tryptophan. The data were obtained in a study of Graves' ophthalmopathy and Graves' hyperthyroidism. Study-level points and caveats: Blood also contained most of the expanded thyroid clonotypes above 0.001 frequency.

Patients were diagnosed from clinical symptoms, serum thyroxine, TRAb, thyroid ultrasound and orbital computed tomography. Transcripts of RNA were the source for amplifying TCR beta CDR3 regions. Second-round multiplex PCR came after a first-round RT-PCR that employed HTBI primers. Each CDR3 protein is one row after TCRdb ran MiXCR on the multiplex PCR reads. The sample gives some 390,000 distinct CDR3 sequences, around 19% of which show up once; 1.6% is in the top ten. The CDR3 runs 16 residues. Per germline, CDR1 MNHEY and CDR2 SMNVEV (reference sequence). The V segment lost 6 bases and the J segment 2 bases; nucleotides outside the gene matches: 9.

This clonotype was sampled from a woman aged 18-30 years with Graves' ophthalmopathy. The V gene is TRBV27, the J gene TRBJ2-7, with 11 bases matching TRBD1. Sequenced sample: peripheral blood. As DNA, the CDR3 is TGTGCCAGCAGGGACCTGAAGGGACAGGGGGCCTACGAGCAGTACCTC. Translation gives CASRDLKGQGAYEQYL.